A selection of T cell receptor beta chains follows, all from one sample in a study of T cells in Graves' hyperthyroidism and ophthalmopathy. TCRdb recomputed calls from the multiplex PCR reads with MiXCR, one row per CDR3 protein. The sample shows over 300,000 distinct CDR3 sequences, approximately 15% of them seen only once. Sequencing used blood. Source of these receptors: a woman aged 60-75 years with Graves' hyperthyroidism. The CDR3 runs from the conserved cysteine through the conserved F or W. The order of the fields is J gene, clone size, V gene, CDR3 length, D gene, CDR3 protein, CDR3 DNA. The D gene is left open where the match is weak. Where a row states a size, it is once, few, many or the class of an expanded clone; other rows omit it.

TRBJ2-6	-	TRBV4-2	19	TRBD2	CASSQDVAGGPAGANVLTF	TGTGCCAGCAGCCAAGATGTGGCGGGAGGGCCCGCTGGGGCCAACGTCCTGACTTTC
TRBJ2-2	few	TRBV12-3/TRBV12-4	13	-	CASSSPEGGELFF	TGTGCCAGCAGCTCTCCGGAGGGCGGGGAGCTGTTTTTT
TRBJ2-6	many	TRBV28	17	TRBD2	CASSSAGEVTGANVLTF	TGTGCCAGCAGTTCGGCGGGGGAAGTTACTGGGGCCAACGTCCTGACTTTC
TRBJ2-1	many	TRBV24-1	13	-	CATSDLMGNEQFF	TGTGCCACCAGTGATTTGATGGGGAATGAGCAGTTCTTC
TRBJ1-1	-	TRBV4-1	16	-	CASSQYWNRTLPEAFF	TGCGCCAGCAGCCAATATTGGAACAGAACTCTCCCTGAAGCTTTCTTT
TRBJ2-1	-	TRBV6-5	13	-	CASSYPTRGEQFF	TGTGCCAGCAGTTACCCCACTAGGGGGGAGCAGTTCTTC
TRBJ2-1	many	TRBV10-3	15	TRBD1	CAISPGQGMGNEQFF	TGTGCCATCAGTCCGGGACAGGGGATGGGGAATGAGCAGTTCTTC
TRBJ1-2	many	TRBV20-1	11	TRBD1	CSAIDRGGYTF	TGCAGTGCTATCGACAGGGGCGGCTACACCTTC
TRBJ2-3	-	TRBV10-1	15	TRBD1	CASGTAGGKGDTQYF	TGCGCCAGCGGAACTGCAGGGGGAAAGGGAGATACGCAGTATTTT
TRBJ2-2	-	TRBV19	15	-	CASSIFRRPTGELFF	TGTGCCAGTAGTATATTTCGAAGGCCCACCGGGGAGCTGTTTTTT
TRBJ1-4	once	TRBV6-4	13	-	CASSWDCNGKLFF	TGTGCCAGCAGTTGGGATTGTAATGGAAAACTGTTTTTT
TRBJ1-5	many	TRBV29-1	13	TRBD1	CSVANRGDQPQHF	TGCAGCGTAGCAAACAGGGGGGATCAGCCCCAGCATTTT
TRBJ1-1	-	TRBV5-1	14	-	CASSPTAYDTEAFF	TGCGCCAGCAGCCCCACGGCTTATGACACTGAAGCTTTCTTT
TRBJ2-1	few	TRBV20-1	15	-	CSARDRRSAGNEQFF	TGCAGTGCTAGAGATAGGAGATCAGCGGGCAATGAGCAGTTCTTC
TRBJ2-6	-	TRBV6-1	17	-	CASRPWAVSSGANVLTF	TGTGCCAGCAGACCCTGGGCTGTCTCCTCTGGGGCCAACGTCCTGACTTTC
TRBJ2-1	many	TRBV7-9	16	TRBD2	CASSSDERDSYNEQFF	TGTGCCAGCAGCTCCGACGAGCGGGACTCCTACAATGAGCAGTTCTTC
TRBJ1-4	few	TRBV11-3	15	-	CASSRGHRRDEKLFF	TGTGCCAGCAGCCGAGGCCACCGGCGCGATGAAAAACTGTTTTTT
TRBJ2-1	many	TRBV9	14	TRBD2	CASSPTSGGNEQFF	TGTGCCAGCAGCCCGACTAGCGGGGGCAATGAGCAGTTCTTC
TRBJ2-7	few	TRBV6-1	15	TRBD1	CASTDTPGQGDEQYF	TGTGCCAGCACTGATACCCCGGGACAGGGGGACGAGCAGTACTTC
TRBJ1-3	-	TRBV11-2	14	-	CASSFSGLSNTIYF	TGTGCCAGCAGCTTTTCAGGGTTGTCGAACACCATATATTTT
TRBJ1-1	many	TRBV30	14	-	CAWRGVGMNTEAFF	TGTGCCTGGAGAGGGGTGGGGATGAACACTGAAGCTTTCTTT